The clone carrying this T cell receptor beta chain was seen a single time. This entry is derived from a study of blood T cell repertoires in COVID-19. Study overall: There were acute and convalescent COVID-19 samples, and they came from the United States, Italy and Spain. Nucleic acid was either cDNA or gDNA, and it came from T cells, B-cell-depleted T cells, or PBMCs.

Germline V gene sequence: CDR1 MNHNS, CDR2 SASEGT. V lost 4 bases and J lost 2; bases outside the gene matches: 7. The CDR3 contains 16 residues. As originally analysed: How many nucleated cells were present was estimated from reference gene primer amplification. Profiled with immunoSEQ multiplex PCR; TCRdb holds only in-frame clones, not every one. D and trimming come from the DNA, and the V and J calls and clone size come from that table. The data hold hundreds of thousands of clones, with 88% observed a single time. The TCR originated in a man in his forties with acute or convalescent COVID-19. Sequenced material: peripheral blood. V gene TRBV6-1 combines with J gene TRBJ1-5; 8 bases are shared with TRBD1. CDR3 in DNA: TGTGCCAGCAGTGGACGACAGGGGACGGGCAATCAGCCCCAGCATTTT. Encoded protein: CASSGRQGTGNQPQHF.